These 18 T cell receptor beta chains share one sample of origin, sequenced in a study of cytomegalovirus exposure and HLA in healthy donors. The study ran its PCR with 60 Vbeta and 13 Jbeta primers. Assay used: immunoSEQ multiplex PCR; TCRdb lists only in-frame clones, some missing. The table includes around 130,000 clones, about 80% detected once. The sequencing input was PBMCs. These receptors were taken from a boy aged 2 to 9 in good health and CMV-seronegative.

The J gene is TRBJ1-5, the V gene TRBV18, with D maybe TRBD1 (5 bases). The V and J ends lost 6 bases and 1 base respectively, with 10 bases between them. This CDR3 has 14 residues. The germline CDR1 and CDR2 sequences are KGHSH and LQKENI. CDR3 DNA sequence: TGTGCCAGCTCTTCGGGGGGAAGCAATCAGCCCCAGCATTTT. Its translation: CASSSGGSNQPQHF.

This clone was recorded a few times. The rearrangement links TRBV9 to TRBJ1-2, with 8 bases that match TRBD1. V trimming: 3 bases; J trimming: 5 bases; junction bases outside the gene matches: 9. This CDR3 is 15 amino acids long. Germline V CDR1 and CDR2: SGDLS, YYNGEE. CDR3 amino acids: CASSGGQGMKYGYTF. In nucleotides, the CDR3 is TGTGCCAGCAGCGGAGGACAGGGCATGAAGTATGGCTACACCTTC.

This clone was detected only a few times. The V gene is TRBV9, the J gene TRBJ1-1, with 7 bases fitting TRBD1. In germline, CDR1 is SGDLS, CDR2 YYNGEE. The CDR3 contains 15 residues. The V gene end was trimmed by 4 bases and the J gene end by 1 base; junction bases not matched to a gene: 7. CDR3 coding DNA: TGTGCCAGCAGCTTGACAGGGAGAGGGAACACTGAAGCTTTCTTT. Protein sequence: CASSLTGRGNTEAFF.

This chain uses TRBV19 with TRBJ2-7, with D perhaps TRBD2 (5 bases). V lost 7 bases, J lost 3 bases, and 10 bases lay in between. Germline V gene lookup returns CDR1 LNHDA and CDR2 SQIVND (reference sequence). The CDR3 is 12 residues long. CDR3 in amino acids: CASTDGGYEQYV. The CDR3 coding sequence is TGTGCCAGTACGGACGGAGGCTACGAGCAGTACGTC.

The rearrangement links TRBV10-1 to TRBJ2-2; 16 nucleotides align to TRBD2. Trimming removed 9 bases from V and 5 bases from J; junction bases left unmatched: 15. The germline CDR1 and CDR2 sequences are WNHNN and SYGVQD (reference sequence). This CDR3 spans 19 amino acids. The CDR3 nucleotides are TGCGCCAGGGCCAAAGCCGGGACTAGCGGGGGGGTTTGGACCGGGGAGCTGTTTTTT. Translated, it gives CARAKAGTSGGVWTGELFF.

V usage is TRBV5-1 and J usage is TRBJ2-3, with D perhaps TRBD2 (6 bases). Per the germline V gene, CDR1 is SGHRS and CDR2 is YFSETQ. The V gene lost 3 bases and the J gene lost 5 bases, with 22 bases spanning the gap. The CDR3 extends over 17 amino acids. The CDR3 region is CASSSFWGEARGDTQYF. The CDR3 bases are TGCGCCAGCAGCTCATTCTGGGGGGAGGCCCGGGGAGATACGCAGTATTTT.

The chain is built from TRBV6-5 and TRBJ1-2; 9 positions match TRBD1. V shed 5 bases and J 6 bases; nucleotides not matched to a gene: 4. There are 13 residues in the CDR3. Germline V gives CDR1 MNHEY, CDR2 SVGAGI. The CDR3, as DNA: TGTGCCAGCAGTCGCGGACAGGGGAATGGCTACACCTTC. Residues: CASSRGQGNGYTF.

The V gene is TRBV4-2, the J gene TRBJ2-3, with D possibly matching TRBD2 (6 bases). V was trimmed by 6 bases and J by 3 bases, leaving 10 bases between them. This CDR3 comprises 13 residues. Germline CDR1 and CDR2: LGHNA and YNFKEQ. The CDR3 DNA reads TGTGCCAGCAGAGGTGGACTAACAGATACGCAGTATTTT. This sequence encodes CASRGGLTDTQYF.

CDR3 sequence: CSGTLAGGPSYEQYF. CDR3 sequence (DNA): TGCAGCGGTACTCTAGCGGGGGGACCTTCTTACGAGCAGTACTTC. The chain recombines TRBV29-1 with TRBJ2-7, with 11 bases aligning to TRBD2. This CDR3 is 15 amino acids long. Unmatched junction bases numbered 12, after V lost 7 bases and J lost 4 bases. Germline V gene sequence: CDR1 SQVTM, CDR2 ANQGSEA.

V is TRBV30 and J is TRBJ1-2, with a weak D call TRBD1 (6 bases). CDR3 length equals 11 residues. Germline V gene sequence: CDR1 GTSNPN, CDR2 SVGIG (reference sequence). With 1 base removed from V and 7 bases from J, the gap between germline ends came to 7 bases. The DNA of the CDR3 is TGTGCCTGGAGTGGGGGGCTTGGCTACACCTTC. Amino acids: CAWSGGLGYTF. The whole variable domain, filled in from reference TRBV30 and TRBJ1-2, reads SQTIHQWPATLVQPVGSPLSLECTVEGTSNPNLYWYRQAAGRGLQLLFYSVGIGQISSEVPQNLSASRPQDRQFILSSKKLLLSDSGFYLCAWSGGLGYTFGSGTRLTVV.

This clone was counted only a few times. The rearrangement uses TRBV11-2 and TRBJ1-5; TRBD1 is a possible D gene (6 bases). CDR3 length: 15 amino acids. V lost 1 base to trimming and J lost 2 bases, with 9 bases between them. Germline assignment: CDR1 SGHAT and CDR2 FQNNGV. This chain's CDR3 is CASSLAGVGNQPQHF. The CDR3 nucleotides are TGTGCCAGCAGCTTAGCAGGGGTGGGCAATCAGCCCCAGCATTTT.

This clone has only a few counts. V gene TRBV7-8 combines with J gene TRBJ2-7; TRBD1 is a possible D gene (6 bases). CDR1 is SGHVS, CDR2 FQNEAQ, per germline. The CDR3 has 13 amino acids. V shed 1 base and J shed 3 bases, with 7 bases lying between them. In DNA form, the CDR3 reads TGTGCCAGCAGCTTAGGACAGGTCTACGAGCAGTACTTC. It encodes CASSLGQVYEQYF.

The chain links TRBV6-1 to TRBJ2-7, with D maybe TRBD1 (6 bases). Germline V CDR1 and CDR2: MNHNS, SASEGT. With 4 bases removed from V and 4 bases from J, the gap between germline ends came to 23 bases. The CDR3 is 17 amino acids. CDR3 DNA: TGTGCCAGCAGTGCCCAAGACCAGGGGATTTTGAGGTACGAGCAGTACTTC. Translation: CASSAQDQGILRYEQYF.

A single count supports this clone. V usage is TRBV19 and J usage is TRBJ1-5, with no clear D. CDR1 and CDR2 (germline): LNHDA, SQIVND (reference sequence). CDR3 length: 19 residues. V gave up 5 bases and J gave up 4 bases, with 27 bases separating them. CDR3 DNA: TGTGCCAGTAGTCGGACCACCCTGGGGAGTGGGAGGTGGAATCAGCCCCAGCATTTT. Protein sequence: CASSRTTLGSGRWNQPQHF.

The chain combines TRBV7-2 with TRBJ1-4; possibly TRBD1 for D (5 bases). The CDR3 is 14 residues long. CDR1 and CDR2 (germline): SGHTA, FQGNSA. Between the trimmed V and J ends, which lost 1 base and 4 bases, there was a span of 7 bases. CDR3 sequence reads: CASSLGGVNEKLFF. DNA of the CDR3: TGTGCCAGCAGCTTAGGGGGCGTTAATGAAAAACTGTTTTTT.

The chain employs TRBV9 and TRBJ1-2; D is uncertain. CDR3 length equals 13 residues. V dropped 4 bases and J dropped 3 bases, with 10 bases sitting between them. The germline V gene encodes CDR1 SGDLS and CDR2 YYNGEE. The DNA for the CDR3 is TGTGCCAGCAGCCCCCCGGAGTACTATGGCTACACCTTC. It is translated as CASSPPEYYGYTF. Variable domain in full (rest from reference TRBV9 and TRBJ1-2): DSGVTQTPKHLITATGQRVTLRCSPRSGDLSVYWYQQSLDQGLQFLIQYYNGEERAKGNILERFSAQQFPDLHSELNLSSLELGDSALYFCASSPPEYYGYTFGSGTRLTVV.

This chain uses TRBV7-6 with TRBJ2-3; weak D call: TRBD2 (5 bases). Germline V gene lookup returns CDR1 SGHVS and CDR2 FNYEAQ. The CDR3 totals 14 residues. V dropped 1 base and J dropped 5 bases, with 10 bases sitting between them. The CDR3, as DNA: TGTGCCAGCAGCTTAGGGGGAGTCGAAGATACGCAGTATTTT. It specifies CASSLGGVEDTQYF.

V usage is TRBV5-1 and J usage is TRBJ2-5; D might be TRBD2 (5 bases). CDR1 SGHRS and CDR2 YFSETQ come from the germline V gene. The CDR3 extends over 18 amino acids. V lost 0 bases, J lost 2 bases, and 20 bases lay in between. Here the CDR3 reads CASSLGARADQIQETQYF. DNA for the CDR3: TGCGCCAGCAGCTTGGGGGCGAGGGCGGACCAGATTCAAGAGACCCAGTACTTC.